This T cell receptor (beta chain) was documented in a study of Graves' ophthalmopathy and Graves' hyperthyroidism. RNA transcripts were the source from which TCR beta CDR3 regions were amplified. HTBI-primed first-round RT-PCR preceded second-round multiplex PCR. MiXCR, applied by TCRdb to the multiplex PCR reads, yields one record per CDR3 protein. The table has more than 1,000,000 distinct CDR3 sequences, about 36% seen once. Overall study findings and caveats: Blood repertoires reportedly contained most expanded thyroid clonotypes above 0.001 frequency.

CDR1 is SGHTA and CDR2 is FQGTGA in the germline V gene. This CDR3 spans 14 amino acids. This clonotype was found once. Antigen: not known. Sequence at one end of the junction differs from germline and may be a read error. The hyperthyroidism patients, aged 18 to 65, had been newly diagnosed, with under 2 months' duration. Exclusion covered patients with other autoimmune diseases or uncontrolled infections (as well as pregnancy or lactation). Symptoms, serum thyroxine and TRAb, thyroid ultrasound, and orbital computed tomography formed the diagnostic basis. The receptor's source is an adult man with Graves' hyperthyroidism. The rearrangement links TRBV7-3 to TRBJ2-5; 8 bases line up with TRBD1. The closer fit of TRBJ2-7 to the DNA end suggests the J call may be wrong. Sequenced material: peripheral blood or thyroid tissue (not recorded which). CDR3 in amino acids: CASSVTGQADEQYF. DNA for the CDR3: TGTGCCAGCAGCGTAACGGGACAGGCTGACGAGCAGTACTTC.